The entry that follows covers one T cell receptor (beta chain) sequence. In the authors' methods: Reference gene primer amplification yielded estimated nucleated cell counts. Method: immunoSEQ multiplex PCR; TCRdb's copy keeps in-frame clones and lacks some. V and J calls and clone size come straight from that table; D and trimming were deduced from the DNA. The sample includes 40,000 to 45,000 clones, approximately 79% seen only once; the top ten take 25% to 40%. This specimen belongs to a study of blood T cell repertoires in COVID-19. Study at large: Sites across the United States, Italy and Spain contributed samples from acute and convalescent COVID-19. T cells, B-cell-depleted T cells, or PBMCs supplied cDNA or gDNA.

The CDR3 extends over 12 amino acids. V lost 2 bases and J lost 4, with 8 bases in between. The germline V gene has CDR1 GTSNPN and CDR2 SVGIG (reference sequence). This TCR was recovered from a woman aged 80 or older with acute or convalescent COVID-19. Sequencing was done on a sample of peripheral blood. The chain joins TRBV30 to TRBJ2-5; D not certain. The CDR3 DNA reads TGTGCCTGGAGTCCCAGGTTAGAGACCCAGTACTTC. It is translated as CAWSPRLETQYF.